This entry is about one T cell receptor (beta chain). Its matching antigen is unknown. Here immunoSEQ multiplex PCR was the method, and the copy in TCRdb shows in-frame clones only, minus some. The table shows about 680,000 clones, with 70% to 90% occurring only once. The source of the sample is a study of Ad26.COV2.S vaccination and SARS-CoV-2 variants. Points from the study as a whole: Substantial post-vaccination breadth of spike-specific CD8+ and CD4+ T cell responses was reported.

Indicated treatment: around 19 received Ad26.COV2.S at low or high dose, single or two shots; 5 received placebo; per-sample allocation not given. Vaccine and placebo recipients were sampled on day 63 after the first injection. The administered vaccine (an Ad26 vector) expressed Wuhan-strain SARS-CoV-2 spike. The sample consisted of peripheral blood, taken in a trial of Ad26.COV2.S vaccine versus placebo. This clonotype was obtained from a person between 18 and 65 years old who received the Ad26.COV2.S COVID-19 vaccine or a placebo.

The CDR3 protein is CASTKSSYNEQFF. For the CDR3, the DNA is TGTGCCAGCACAAAAAGCTCCTACAATGAGCAGTTCTTC. The chain employs TRBV6-5 and TRBJ2-1; D remains ambiguous. This CDR3 is built from 13 residues. The V end lost 7 bases, the J end lost 0 bases, and 7 bases lay between the germline ends. CDR1 MNHEY and CDR2 SVGAGI come from the germline V gene.